The entry that follows covers one T cell receptor beta chain sequence. Its antigen is not known. Donation came from healthy Caucasian individuals in Russia who were aged 6 to 90. Sample-barcoded 5' priming and a J-beta primer mix drove a second PCR of about 6 to 12 cycles. Each sample provided no less than 3 million CDR3-containing paired-end reads. TCRdb used MiXCR to reprocess the 5' RACE reads, holding one entry per CDR3 protein. Of approximately 2,000,000 distinct CDR3 sequences listed, about two fifths are singletons. The data belong to a study of blood T cells in healthy people across ages. This CDR3 has 12 residues. Germline values: CDR1 SQVTM, CDR2 ANQGSEA. Trimming took 4 bases from V and 4 from J, leaving 10 bases between them. Study-wide results and limits: Researchers judged that diversity estimates from one million T cells fell short of true values. Older age went with lower TCR beta diversity per million T cells, in a roughly linear way.

V gene TRBV29-1 combines with J gene TRBJ1-2; possibly TRBD1 for D (5 bases). The receptor was derived from a human donor in good health. The sequenced material came from blood. CDR3 residues: CSVGGVSYGYTF. The DNA for the CDR3 is TGCAGCGTTGGGGGGGTATCCTATGGCTACACCTTC.